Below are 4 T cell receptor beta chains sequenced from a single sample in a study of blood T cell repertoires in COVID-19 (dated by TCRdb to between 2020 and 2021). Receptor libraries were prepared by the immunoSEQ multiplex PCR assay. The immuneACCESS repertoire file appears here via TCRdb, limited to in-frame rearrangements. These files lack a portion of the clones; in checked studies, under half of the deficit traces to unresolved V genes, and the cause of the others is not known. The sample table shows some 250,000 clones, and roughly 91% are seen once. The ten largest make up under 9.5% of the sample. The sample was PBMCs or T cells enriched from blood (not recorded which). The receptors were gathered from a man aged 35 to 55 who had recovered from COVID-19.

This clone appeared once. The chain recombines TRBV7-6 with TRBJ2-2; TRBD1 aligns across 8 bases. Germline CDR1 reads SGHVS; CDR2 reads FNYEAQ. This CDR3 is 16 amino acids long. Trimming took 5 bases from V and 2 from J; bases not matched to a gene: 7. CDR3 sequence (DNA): TGTGCCAGCAGCACCGACAGGGGCCGTAACACCGGGGAGCTGTTTTTT. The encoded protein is CASSTDRGRNTGELFF.

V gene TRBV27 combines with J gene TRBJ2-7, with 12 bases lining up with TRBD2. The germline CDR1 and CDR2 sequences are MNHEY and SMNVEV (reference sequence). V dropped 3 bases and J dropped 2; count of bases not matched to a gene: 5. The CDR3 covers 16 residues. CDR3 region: CASSFLTSGSAYEQYF. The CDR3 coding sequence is TGTGCCAGCAGTTTCTTGACTAGCGGGAGCGCCTACGAGCAGTACTTC.

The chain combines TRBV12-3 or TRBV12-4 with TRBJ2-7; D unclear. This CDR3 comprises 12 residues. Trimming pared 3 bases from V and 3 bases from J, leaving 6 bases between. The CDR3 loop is CASSLYYYEQYF. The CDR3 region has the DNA TGTGCCAGCAGTTTGTATTACTACGAGCAGTACTTC.

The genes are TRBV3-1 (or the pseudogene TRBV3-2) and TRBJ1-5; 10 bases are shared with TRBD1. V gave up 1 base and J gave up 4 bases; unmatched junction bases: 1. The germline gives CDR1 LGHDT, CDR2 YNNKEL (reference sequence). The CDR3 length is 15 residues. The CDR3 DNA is TGTGCCAGCAGCCAAGGGGGACAGGGGAATCAGCCCCAGCATTTT. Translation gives CASSQGGQGNQPQHF.